Presented here are 27 T cell receptor beta chains from one specimen sequenced in a study of shared clonotypes between healthy human individuals. Data came from immunoSEQ multiplex PCR; TCRdb stores just in-frame clones and leaves some out. Of under 650,000 clones listed, about 96% are singletons. The specimen was naive CD4+ T cells sorted from blood. Subset specified: CD45RA+ positively selected. The receptors were sampled from a woman between 25 and 40 years old in good health.

The V and J genes are TRBV28 and TRBJ2-7, with D tentatively TRBD2 (7 bases). V was trimmed by 6 bases and J by 5 bases, leaving 17 bases between them. The CDR3 has 14 residues. Germline loops: CDR1 MDHEN, CDR2 SYDVKM. CDR3: CASSRTGGGDEQYF. The CDR3 DNA reads TGTGCCAGCAGCCGGACGGGGGGCGGAGACGAGCAGTACTTC.

The chain combines TRBV18 with TRBJ2-5; 9 bases align to TRBD1. This CDR3 spans 16 amino acids. Trimming at V came to 4 bases and at J to 4 bases, leaving 10 bases not matched to a gene. Germline V lookup: CDR1 KGHSH, CDR2 LQKENI. The CDR3 sequence is CASSQNSGQGRETQYF. DNA for the CDR3: TGTGCCAGCTCACAAAATTCGGGACAGGGCAGAGAGACCCAGTACTTC. Full variable domain (rest looked up from reference TRBV18 and TRBJ2-5): NAGVMQNPRHLVRRRGQEARLRCSPMKGHSHVYWYRQLPEEGLKFMVYLQKENIIDESGMPKERFSAEFPKEGPSILRIQQVVRGDSAAYFCASSQNSGQGRETQYFGPGTRLLVL.

The V and J genes are TRBV19 and TRBJ2-1; 7 bases line up with TRBD1. The V and J ends lost 4 bases and 1 base, in that order; junction bases with no gene match: 22. CDR3 length: 21 residues. CDR1 is LNHDA and CDR2 is SQIVND in the germline V gene (reference sequence). CDR3 residues: CASSNKQGPKQLTRSYNEQFF. CDR3 coding DNA: TGTGCCAGTAGTAACAAACAGGGGCCCAAACAATTAACCCGATCCTACAATGAGCAGTTCTTC.

The rearrangement links TRBV27 to TRBJ2-3; TRBD1 might be the D (5 bases). V dropped 6 bases and J dropped 1 base, with 14 bases sitting between them. Germline V CDR1 and CDR2: MNHEY, SMNVEV (reference sequence). The CDR3 extends over 15 amino acids. CDR3 amino acids: CASSVPGYRTDTQYF. The CDR3 region has the DNA TGTGCCAGCAGCGTCCCAGGGTACCGCACAGATACGCAGTATTTT.

A single count supports this clone. This chain links TRBV19 with TRBJ2-3, with 14 bases identical to TRBD2. Looked up from germline, CDR1 is LNHDA and CDR2 is SQIVND (reference sequence). The CDR3 spans 17 residues. The junction had 10 bases not matched to a gene; V was cut back by 6 bases and J by 5 bases. As DNA, the CDR3 is TGTGCCAGTAGATCCCCCGGACTAGCGGGAGGAGGAGATACGCAGTATTTT. Encoded protein: CASRSPGLAGGGDTQYF.

The count of this clone is one. V is TRBV25-1 and J is TRBJ2-3, with TRBD2 matching over 8 bases. The CDR3 is made up of 14 amino acids. Trimming took 6 bases from V and 0 from J; bases not matched to a gene: 2. Germline values: CDR1 MGHDK, CDR2 SYGVNS. DNA of the CDR3: TGTGCCAGCAGCGGGAGGGGGAGCACAGATACGCAGTATTTT. It codes for CASSGRGSTDTQYF. Full variable domain (missing parts from reference TRBV25-1 and TRBJ2-3): EADIYQTPRYLVIGTGKKITLECSQTMGHDKMYWYQQDPGMELHLIHYSYGVNSTEKGDLSSESTVSRIRTEHFPLTLESARPSHTSQYLCASSGRGSTDTQYFGPGTRLTVL.

This clone was recorded only once. In DNA form, the CDR3 reads TGTGCCAGCAGCTCTAGACAGGGTAGCTCCTACAATGAGCAGTTCTTC. This gives the protein CASSSRQGSSYNEQFF. V and J are TRBV11-2 and TRBJ2-1, with 7 bases fitting TRBD1. The CDR3 runs 16 residues. In germline, CDR1 is SGHAT, CDR2 FQNNGV. Trimming took 4 bases from V and 0 from J; bases not matched to a gene: 6.

V and J are TRBV10-1 and TRBJ2-5, with D perhaps TRBD1 (5 bases). Germline CDR1 and CDR2: WNHNN and SYGVQD (reference sequence). The CDR3 runs to 13 residues. Trimming pared 3 bases from V and 3 bases from J, leaving 8 bases between. Here the CDR3 reads CASSDGREETQYF. The CDR3, as DNA: TGCGCCAGCAGTGACGGCAGGGAAGAGACCCAGTACTTC.

The chain couples TRBV28 to TRBJ1-2, with D unclear. The CDR3 loop spans 12 amino acids. Germline CDR1 reads MDHEN; CDR2 reads SYDVKM. Trimming pared 9 bases from V and 7 bases from J, leaving 15 bases between. CDR3 DNA: TGTGCCAGTACCGGACGCCTCACTGGCTACACCTTC. Translation gives CASTGRLTGYTF.

V and J are TRBV18 and TRBJ2-5, with a weak D call TRBD2 (6 bases). Germline lookup yields CDR1 KGHSH and CDR2 LQKENI. Deletions cut 2 bases from V and 0 bases from J, with 7 bases between. The CDR3 extends over 14 amino acids. CDR3 sequence (DNA): TGTGCCAGCTCACCAACGGGGGACCAAGAGACCCAGTACTTC. This codes for CASSPTGDQETQYF.

This clone was seen just once. The V and J genes are TRBV28 and TRBJ2-7, with 8 bases aligning to TRBD1. The CDR3 has 15 residues. The germline gives CDR1 MDHEN, CDR2 SYDVKM. The junction had 8 bases not matched to a gene; V was cut back by 5 bases and J by 2 bases. The CDR3 spells CASSGGQEGAYEQYF. CDR3 DNA: TGTGCCAGCAGTGGGGGACAGGAAGGCGCCTACGAGCAGTACTTC.

The chain has TRBV6-5 and TRBJ1-1; D not resolved. The V gene lost 5 bases and the J gene lost 7 bases, with 8 bases spanning the gap. Germline V gives CDR1 MNHEY, CDR2 SVGAGI. The CDR3 consists of 11 residues. The DNA of the CDR3 is TGTGCCAGCAGTAAGCACCTTGAAGCTTTCTTT. Its translation is CASSKHLEAFF.

The rearrangement links TRBV5-1 to TRBJ2-2; 7 nucleotides agree with TRBD2. Germline V gene lookup returns CDR1 SGHRS and CDR2 YFSETQ. The CDR3 runs to 16 residues. J was trimmed by 1 base and V by 3 bases; bases with no gene match: 6. In DNA, the CDR3 is TGCGCCAGCAGCTCGAAGCGGGACCGGAACACCGGGGAGCTGTTTTTT. Protein product: CASSSKRDRNTGELFF.

Remarks on this clone: Because the CDR3's place on the DNA is in doubt, the DNA is left out and the CDR3 is given as listed by TCRdb. This sequence joins TRBV5-1 and TRBJ1-1; TRBD1, the D gene given by the table, was not confirmed from the DNA. The CDR3 length equals 15 residues, ends included. Germline V gene sequence: CDR1 SGHRS, CDR2 YFSETQ. CDR3 loop: CASSLQVAQGTRTFF.

The V and J genes are TRBV20-1 and TRBJ2-3; no clear D. Germline V gives CDR1 DFQATT, CDR2 SNEGSKA (reference sequence). Trimming stripped 8 bases from V and 2 bases from J, with 5 bases between. CDR3 length: 10 residues. CDR3 amino acids: CSPATDTQYF. DNA of the CDR3: TGCAGTCCAGCCACAGATACGCAGTATTTT.

The V call is TRBV5-1, the J call TRBJ2-1; the match to TRBD2 covers 8 bases. J lost 0 bases, V lost 2 bases, and 7 bases had no gene match. Looked up from germline, CDR1 is SGHRS and CDR2 is YFSETQ. The CDR3 length is 17 residues. CDR3 sequence (DNA): TGCGCCAGCAGCTTAACTAGAAGCGGGAGCTCCTACAATGAGCAGTTCTTC. Translation gives CASSLTRSGSSYNEQFF. Drawing the rest from reference TRBV5-1 and TRBJ2-1, the complete variable domain is KAGVTQTPRYLIKTRGQQVTLSCSPISGHRSVSWYQQTPGQGLQFLFEYFSETQRNKGNFPGRFSGRQFSNSRSEMNVSTLELGDSALYLCASSLTRSGSSYNEQFFGPGTRLTVL.

The chain joins TRBV7-6 to TRBJ2-3; D not resolved. CDR1 and CDR2 (germline): SGHVS, FNYEAQ. The germline V and J ends were trimmed by 5 bases and 0 bases, with 15 bases remaining between them. The CDR3 is 16 residues long. The CDR3 DNA reads as TGTGCCAGCAGCCCCCTTTTCGGATCTAGCACAGATACGCAGTATTTT. Residues: CASSPLFGSSTDTQYF.

The V gene is TRBV5-3, the J gene TRBJ2-7, with D possibly matching TRBD2 (5 bases). TRBV5-3 is annotated as an ORF whose role is uncertain. V was cut by 8 bases and J by 0 bases, with 27 bases left in between. CDR3 size: 18 residues. The CDR3 DNA is TGTGCCAGTTCCTCCCAGGCGAACTGCGGGTATTGCTCCTACGAGCAGTACTTC. Protein: CASSSQANCGYCSYEQYF.

The chain combines TRBV28 with TRBJ1-6; D is ambiguous. Trimming left V 7 bases short and J 9 bases short, with 16 bases between. This CDR3 is 14 amino acids long. From germline, CDR1 is MDHEN and CDR2 SYDVKM. The CDR3, as DNA: TGTGCCAGCATTCGAGACTCCTTCGGTTCACCCCTCCACTTT. It specifies CASIRDSFGSPLHF.

This chain connects TRBV29-1 to TRBJ1-1; D unclear. Trimming removed 6 bases at V and 2 bases at J, with 16 bases between. The CDR3 runs to 14 residues. The germline gives CDR1 SQVTM, CDR2 ANQGSEA. The CDR3 nucleotides are TGCAGCGTCAAACTTCAAAACACCAACACTGAAGCTTTCTTT. Protein sequence: CSVKLQNTNTEAFF.

CDR3 in DNA: TGTGCCAGCAGCGCCGGGAATTCTGGGGCCAACGTCCTGACTTTC. This encodes CASSAGNSGANVLTF. V usage is TRBV9 and J usage is TRBJ2-6, with D perhaps TRBD2 (5 bases). The germline V gene has CDR1 SGDLS and CDR2 YYNGEE. The V end lost 3 bases, the J end lost 1 base, and 8 bases lay between the germline ends. The CDR3 runs 15 residues.

This clone came up once. The genes are TRBV6-1 and TRBJ1-1; a possible D gene is TRBD1 (5 bases). Trimming took off 8 bases at V and 6 bases at J, with 13 bases between the two ends. This CDR3 region has 12 residues. Germline V gene sequence: CDR1 MNHNS, CDR2 SASEGT. The CDR3 protein is CASYFRDAEAFF. CDR3 nucleotides: TGTGCCAGCTATTTTAGGGACGCTGAAGCTTTCTTT.

The chain uses TRBV10-3 and TRBJ2-1; 8 bases align to TRBD2. The V and J ends lost 0 bases and 3 bases, in that order; junction bases with no gene match: 4. Per germline, CDR1 ENHRY and CDR2 SYGVKD. The CDR3 covers 16 residues. CDR3 sequence reads: CAISESGGRNYNEQFF. The CDR3 DNA sequence: TGTGCCATCAGTGAGTCTGGCGGGAGGAACTACAATGAGCAGTTCTTC.

This chain uses TRBV7-9 with TRBJ2-7; 7 nucleotides match TRBD1. V lost 4 bases to trimming and J lost 0 bases; unmatched junction nucleotides: 6. The CDR3 runs 15 residues. From germline, CDR1 is SEHNR and CDR2 FQNEAQ (reference sequence). The CDR3 nucleotides are TGTGCCAGCAGCTCCGGACAGGTAGTCTCCTACGAGCAGTACTTC. Its translation: CASSSGQVVSYEQYF. Complete variable domain (other parts from reference TRBV7-9 and TRBJ2-7): DTGVSQNPRHKITKRGQNVTFRCDPISEHNRLYWYRQTLGQGPEFLTYFQNEAQLEKSRLLSDRFSAERPKGSFSTLEIQRTEQGDSAMYLCASSSGQVVSYEQYFGPGTRLTVT.

V and J are TRBV29-1 and TRBJ2-3, with D uncertain. The germline V gene encodes CDR1 SQVTM and CDR2 ANQGSEA. CDR3 length: 12 amino acids. Trimming removed 6 bases at V and 2 bases at J, with 9 bases between. The CDR3 here is CSVGTYTDTQYF. The DNA for the CDR3 is TGCAGCGTGGGCACCTACACAGATACGCAGTATTTT.

The gene calls are TRBV28 and TRBJ1-4; D is ambiguous. V was pared by 5 bases and J by 7 bases, with 8 bases between. CDR1 and CDR2 (germline): MDHEN, SYDVKM. CDR3 length equals 12 residues. CDR3 in amino acids: CASSRTGEKLFF. CDR3 nucleotide sequence: TGTGCCAGCAGTCGGACGGGTGAAAAACTGTTTTTT. Supplemented by reference TRBV28 and TRBJ1-4, the full variable domain reads DVKVTQSSRYLVKRTGEKVFLECVQDMDHENMFWYRQDPGLGLRLIYFSYDVKMKEKGDIPEGYSVSREKKERFSLILESASTNQTSMYLCASSRTGEKLFFGSGTQLSVL.

The rearrangement links TRBV7-2 to TRBJ2-7, with D possibly TRBD2 on 6 matching bases. This CDR3 is 15 amino acids long. Germline V gene data show CDR1 as SGHTA and CDR2 as FQGNSA. V lost 1 base to trimming and J lost 2 bases, with 12 bases between them. CDR3 sequence (DNA): TGTGCCAGCAGCTTAGGGGGCGGGGCAACCTACGAGCAGTACTTC. Translation: CASSLGGGATYEQYF.